Presented here are 20 T cell receptor beta chains from one specimen sequenced in a study of blood T cell repertoires in COVID-19. Measured with immunoSEQ multiplex PCR; TCRdb has only the in-frame clones, and not every one. The data hold around 65,000 clones, with approximately 78% observed a single time. Sample: peripheral blood. Receptor source: a man older than 75 with acute or convalescent COVID-19.

For the CDR3, the DNA is TGTGCCACCAGGGACACAGCCTATTTCTCTGGGGCCAACGTCCTGACTTTC. Translation: CATRDTAYFSGANVLTF. This sequence joins TRBV15 and TRBJ2-6; TRBD1 might be the D (5 bases). This CDR3 has 17 amino acids. Germline CDR1 is LNHNV and CDR2 is YYDKDF (reference sequence). Between the trimmed V and J ends, which lost 6 bases and 0 bases, there was a span of 15 bases. The full variable domain, with the rest looked up from reference TRBV15 and TRBJ2-6, is DAMVIQNPRYQVTQFGKPVTLSCSQTLNHNVMYWYQQKSSQAPKLLFHYYDKDFNNEADTPDNFQSRRPNTSFCFLDIRSPGLGDTAMYLCATRDTAYFSGANVLTFGAGSRLTVL.

The V gene is TRBV7-2, the J gene TRBJ2-3, with TRBD2 identical over 9 bases. Germline CDR1 SGHTA, CDR2 FQGNSA. With 2 bases clipped from V and 3 bases from J, the junction kept 6 bases outside the gene matches. CDR3 length: 16 residues. The CDR3 DNA sequence: TGTGCCAGCAGCTTACTAGCGGGAAGTATAACAGATACGCAGTATTTT. Encoded protein: CASSLLAGSITDTQYF.

The rearrangement links TRBV6-2 or TRBV6-3 to TRBJ2-2, with a tentative D call TRBD1 (5 bases). Germline loops: CDR1 MNHEY, CDR2 SVGEGT. Deletions cut 2 bases from V and 3 bases from J, with 10 bases between. The CDR3 covers 15 residues. CDR3 loop: CASSYGQGDTGELFF. CDR3 DNA sequence: TGTGCCAGCAGTTACGGGCAGGGCGACACCGGGGAGCTGTTTTTT.

V gene TRBV5-1 combines with J gene TRBJ2-1; D uncertain. This CDR3 has 14 amino acids. V was cut by 1 base and J by 9 bases, with 14 bases left in between. The germline V gene encodes CDR1 SGHRS and CDR2 YFSETQ. CDR3 sequence: CASSLSASSGEQFF. CDR3 in DNA: TGCGCCAGCAGCTTGTCGGCCAGTTCGGGTGAGCAGTTCTTC.

The sample holds a few counts of this clone. The chain joins TRBV2 to TRBJ2-1; TRBD2 is a possible D gene (5 bases). The ends were cut back, 0 bases at V and 8 bases at J, with 14 bases in the middle. From germline, CDR1 is SNHLY and CDR2 FYNNEI. This CDR3 has 15 amino acids. The CDR3 DNA follows: TGTGCCAGCAGTGAAGCGCTTACTAGTTTCTATGAGCAGTTCTTC. Its protein is CASSEALTSFYEQFF.

V and J are TRBV6-5 and TRBJ1-4; D is possibly TRBD1 (5 bases). CDR1 is MNHEY and CDR2 is SVGAGI in the germline V gene. V was clipped by 8 bases and J by 0 bases, with 13 bases between them. CDR3 size: 15 residues. The DNA for the CDR3 is TGTGCCAGCGCCACAGGACCGGCAACTAATGAAAAACTGTTTTTT. It specifies CASATGPATNEKLFF.

This chain connects TRBV6-5 to TRBJ2-1, with 10 bases lining up with TRBD2. Per germline, CDR1 MNHEY and CDR2 SVGAGI. This CDR3 has 12 amino acids. The V gene end was trimmed by 5 bases and the J gene end by 10 bases; junction bases not matched to a gene: 2. The CDR3 sequence: CASSTLAGEQFF. CDR3 DNA: TGTGCCAGCAGTACACTAGCGGGGGAGCAGTTCTTC.

This clone appeared a few times. J is TRBJ2-6 and V is TRBV30; 7 nucleotides line up with TRBD1. The CDR3 totals 19 residues. With 0 bases clipped from V and 0 bases from J, the junction kept 11 bases outside the gene matches. CDR1 and CDR2 from the germline V gene are GTSNPN and SVGIG (reference sequence). For the CDR3, the DNA is TGTGCCTGGAGTGTACTGACAGGGTATTGGAGCTCTGGGGCCAACGTCCTGACTTTC. Amino acids: CAWSVLTGYWSSGANVLTF.

The chain couples TRBV5-6 to TRBJ2-3; 7 bases match TRBD1. The CDR3 length is 14 residues. Germline lookup yields CDR1 SGHDT and CDR2 YYEEEE. V trimming: 2 bases; J trimming: 9 bases; junction bases outside the gene matches: 9. The CDR3 here is CASSLPLWDSTQYF. In DNA form, the CDR3 reads TGTGCCAGCAGCTTACCCCTTTGGGACAGCACGCAGTATTTT.

J is TRBJ2-1 and V is TRBV19, with TRBD2 identical over 8 bases. Looked up from germline, CDR1 is LNHDA and CDR2 is SQIVND (reference sequence). The CDR3 length is 16 residues. V lost 3 bases and J lost 6; bases outside the gene matches: 10. The CDR3 region has the DNA TGTGCCAGTAGTATTGCAGGACTAGCCTTTCCCAATGAGCAGTTCTTC. Residues: CASSIAGLAFPNEQFF.

V and J are TRBV18 and TRBJ2-7; no clear D. Germline assignment: CDR1 KGHSH and CDR2 LQKENI. The length of the CDR3 is 14 residues. V shed 3 bases and J shed 3 bases, with 12 bases lying between them. CDR3 in amino acids: CASSPGDKYYEQYF. CDR3 nucleotides: TGTGCCAGCTCACCGGGTGACAAATACTACGAGCAGTACTTC.

The chain combines TRBV6-4 with TRBJ2-1; TRBD2 aligns across 11 bases. Trimming at V came to 9 bases and at J to 5 bases, leaving 0 bases not matched to a gene. Germline V lookup: CDR1 MRHNA, CDR2 SNTAGT. CDR3 length: 12 amino acids. Written as DNA, the CDR3 is TGTGCCAGACTAGCGGGAGACAATGAGCAGTTCTTC. Its translation: CARLAGDNEQFF.

V usage is TRBV9 and J usage is TRBJ1-3; D possibly corresponds to TRBD1 (5 bases). The CDR3 covers 17 residues. Germline V gives CDR1 SGDLS, CDR2 YYNGEE. V dropped 0 bases and J dropped 0 bases, with 13 bases sitting between them. The DNA of the CDR3 is TGTGCCAGCAGCGTAGAAGGGGTCAGCAACTCTGGAAACACCATATATTTT. This codes for CASSVEGVSNSGNTIYF.

The chain combines TRBV7-9 with TRBJ2-6; maybe TRBD1 (6 bases). Germline V gene sequence: CDR1 SEHNR, CDR2 FQNEAQ (reference sequence). The CDR3 length is 16 residues. The V and J ends lost 5 bases and 4 bases respectively, with 15 bases between them. For the CDR3, the DNA is TGTGCCAGCAGCCCCTCGAGGGGGTCCGGGGCCAACGTCCTGACTTTC. Protein sequence: CASSPSRGSGANVLTF. Full variable domain (remainder filled in from reference TRBV7-9 and TRBJ2-6): DTGVSQNPRHKITKRGQNVTFRCDPISEHNRLYWYRQTLGQGPEFLTYFQNEAQLEKSRLLSDRFSAERPKGSFSTLEIQRTEQGDSAMYLCASSPSRGSGANVLTFGAGSRLTVL.

The J gene is TRBJ1-2, the V gene TRBV28; no clear D gene. CDR3 size: 12 residues. Deletions cut 5 bases from V and 4 bases from J, with 8 bases between. Germline V lookup: CDR1 MDHEN, CDR2 SYDVKM. The CDR3 here is CASSRESYGYTF. The CDR3 nucleotides read TGTGCCAGCAGTAGAGAGAGCTATGGCTACACCTTC.

This clone was picked up one time. The rearrangement links TRBV24-1 to TRBJ2-3; 8 positions match TRBD1. This CDR3 spans 14 amino acids. Germline lookup yields CDR1 KGHDR and CDR2 SFDVKD. The junction had 0 bases not matched to a gene; V was cut back by 5 bases and J by 0 bases. Here the CDR3 reads CATSGQGSTDTQYF. For the CDR3, the DNA is TGTGCCACCAGTGGACAGGGGAGCACAGATACGCAGTATTTT.

The rearrangement links TRBV10-3 to TRBJ2-7; D is possibly TRBD2 (6 bases). The CDR3 has 14 residues. Germline V gives CDR1 ENHRY, CDR2 SYGVKD. Between the trimmed V and J ends, which lost 2 bases and 0 bases, there was a span of 8 bases. As DNA, the CDR3 is TGTGCCATCAGTGAGGGCGGGATCTCCTACGAGCAGTACTTC. Its protein product is CAISEGGISYEQYF.

V and J are TRBV6-2 or TRBV6-3 and TRBJ2-7; tentatively, D is TRBD2 (5 bases). Germline V gene data show CDR1 as MNHEY and CDR2 as SVGEGT. V lost 2 bases to trimming and J lost 4 bases, with 9 bases between them. The CDR3 contains 13 residues. The CDR3 sequence is CASSYGGLYEQYF. Here the CDR3 DNA reads TGTGCCAGCAGTTACGGCGGGTTATACGAGCAGTACTTC.

CDR3: CASSRLTGISVNEQFF. The CDR3 DNA sequence: TGTGCCAGCAGCCGGCTAACAGGGATATCCGTGAATGAGCAGTTCTTC. The chain has TRBV5-6 and TRBJ2-1; a possible D gene is TRBD1 (6 bases). Germline lookup yields CDR1 SGHDT and CDR2 YYEEEE. Deletions cut 4 bases from V and 7 bases from J, with 21 bases between. This CDR3 region has 16 residues.

As for this clone: A junction end diverges from the germline sequence, so it may reflect a read error. The rearrangement uses TRBV28 and TRBJ1-5; 12 positions match TRBD1. The CDR3 length is 18 residues. Germline lookup yields CDR1 MDHEN and CDR2 SYDVKM. In DNA form, the CDR3 reads TGTGCCAGCAGCTTATGGGACAGGGGGCTTCTTGGCAATCAGCCCCAGCATTTT. Its translation: CASSLWDRGLLGNQPQHF. Full variable domain (outside the CDR3, taken from reference TRBV28 and TRBJ1-5): DVKVTQSSRYLVKRTGEKVFLECVQDMDHENMFWYRQDPGLGLRLIYFSYDVKMKEKGDIPEGYSVSREKKERFSLILESASTNQTSMYLCASSLWDRGLLGNQPQHFGDGTRLSIL.